The 26 T cell receptor beta chains presented below share a single source sample, sequenced in a study of T cell clonotyping in hematopoietic cell transplantation. The method was immunoSEQ multiplex PCR; TCRdb's version includes in-frame clones alone and lacks a portion of them. The sample records 1,500 to 2,000 clones, around nine tenths being singletons. Sample: PBMCs, taken at the time of graft-versus-host disease after allogeneic stem cell transplant. The receptors derive from a male patient in his late teens or twenties who had an allogeneic stem cell transplant from a related donor, so the T cells may come from the graft donor. Some clones in this sample may be carry-over from other donors' samples.

This clone was observed a few times. The chain couples TRBV29-1 to TRBJ1-2; D not certain. Germline assignment: CDR1 SQVTM and CDR2 ANQGSEA. The CDR3 runs 11 residues. Deletions cut 3 bases from V and 4 bases from J, with 6 bases between. The CDR3 region is CSVEIAYGYTF. The CDR3 DNA follows: TGCAGCGTTGAGATAGCCTATGGCTACACCTTC.

The gene calls are TRBV7-2 and TRBJ2-3, with D possibly TRBD2 on 6 matching bases. V dropped 5 bases and J dropped 0 bases, with 12 bases sitting between them. In germline, CDR1 is SGHTA, CDR2 FQGNSA. CDR3 size: 15 residues. Written as DNA, the CDR3 is TGTGCCAGCAGCCCGGACTATCTTAGCACAGATACGCAGTATTTT. As protein: CASSPDYLSTDTQYF. Full variable domain (outside the CDR3, taken from reference TRBV7-2 and TRBJ2-3): GAGVSQSPSNKVTEKGKDVELRCDPISGHTALYWYRQSLGQGLEFLIYFQGNSAPDKSGLPSDRFSAERTGGSVSTLTIQRTQQEDSAVYLCASSPDYLSTDTQYFGPGTRLTVL.

This chain connects TRBV6-1 to TRBJ2-3, with 8 bases fitting TRBD1. Trimming took 6 bases from V and 3 from J; bases not matched to a gene: 2. The CDR3 is 13 residues long. The germline CDR1 and CDR2 sequences are MNHNS and SASEGT. CDR3 nucleotide sequence: TGTGCCAGCAGGGACAGGGTAACAGATACGCAGTATTTT. Its protein is CASRDRVTDTQYF.

The chain has TRBV19 and TRBJ2-1, with 7 bases that match TRBD2. V was pared by 8 bases and J by 3 bases, with 1 base of the junction left unmatched. Germline V gene data show CDR1 as LNHDA and CDR2 as SQIVND (reference sequence). This CDR3 spans 12 amino acids. CDR3: CASGRDYNEQFF. In DNA, the CDR3 is TGTGCCAGTGGGAGGGACTACAATGAGCAGTTCTTC. Supplemented by reference TRBV19 and TRBJ2-1, the full variable domain reads DGGITQSPKYLFRKEGQNVTLSCEQNLNHDAMYWYRQDPGQGLRLIYYSQIVNDFQKGDIAEGYSVSREKKESFPLTVTSAQKNPTAFYLCASGRDYNEQFFGPGTRLTVL.

This clone was seen only once. This chain's CDR3 is CASSTWDRLSPLHF. CDR3 in DNA: TGTGCCAGCAGCACTTGGGACAGGCTCTCACCCCTCCACTTT. The chain is built from TRBV9 and TRBJ1-6, with 8 positions matching TRBD1. Germline CDR1 reads SGDLS; CDR2 reads YYNGEE. The length of the CDR3 is 14 residues. Trimming took 4 bases from V and 10 from J; bases not matched to a gene: 7.

V usage is TRBV6-4 and J usage is TRBJ2-1; 7 bases are shared with TRBD2. The CDR3 has 15 amino acids. After removal of 2 bases from V and 6 bases from J, the junction contained 7 bases not matched to a gene. Germline assignment: CDR1 MRHNA and CDR2 SNTAGT. DNA of the CDR3: TGTGCCAGCAGTGACGGGTCGGGAGGAGGCAATGAGCAGTTCTTC. Its translation: CASSDGSGGGNEQFF.

This sequence joins TRBV4-1 and TRBJ2-2, with D perhaps matching TRBD2 (5 bases). CDR1 is MGHRA, CDR2 YSYEKL, per germline. This CDR3 region has 17 residues. V shed 0 bases and J shed 4 bases, with 15 bases lying between them. In DNA form, the CDR3 reads TGCGCCAGCAGCCAAGATCCATATCGGGCGGGCACCGGGGAGCTGTTTTTT. It codes for CASSQDPYRAGTGELFF.

The chain combines TRBV11-2 with TRBJ2-5; TRBD1 matches at 9 bases. The CDR3 consists of 15 residues. The germline V gene encodes CDR1 SGHAT and CDR2 FQNNGV. After removal of 5 bases from V and 4 bases from J, the junction contained 8 bases not matched to a gene. In DNA form, the CDR3 reads TGTGCCAGCAGCCGAGGACAGGGGTTTCGAGAGACCCAGTACTTC. Its protein product is CASSRGQGFRETQYF.

CDR3 sequence (DNA): TGCAGCGTACAGGGATATGGCTACACCTTC. This translates into CSVQGYGYTF. V gene TRBV29-1 combines with J gene TRBJ1-2; a weak D match, TRBD1 (6 bases). The V gene lost 6 bases and the J gene lost 5 bases, with 7 bases spanning the gap. The CDR3 runs to 10 residues. The germline V gene has CDR1 SQVTM and CDR2 ANQGSEA.

The V and J genes are TRBV6-6 and TRBJ1-1; D remains unclear. Between the trimmed V and J ends, which lost 0 bases and 0 bases, there was a span of 11 bases. This CDR3 contains 16 residues. Germline CDR1 and CDR2: MNHNY and SVGAGI (reference sequence). CDR3 sequence: CASSYSKWSVNTEAFF. In DNA, the CDR3 is TGTGCCAGCAGTTACTCGAAGTGGAGTGTGAACACTGAAGCTTTCTTT.

The rearrangement uses TRBV10-1 and TRBJ2-7, with no clear D. V was cut by 8 bases and J by 2 bases, with 13 bases left in between. Germline-derived CDR1 and CDR2 are WNHNN and SYGVQD (reference sequence). The CDR3 has 13 residues. Here the CDR3 reads CASGWSEPYEQYV. DNA of the CDR3: TGCGCCAGCGGCTGGAGTGAGCCCTACGAGCAGTACGTC.

The rearrangement uses TRBV14 and TRBJ2-1; tentatively, D is TRBD2 (6 bases). The V end was cut by 0 bases, the J end by 6 bases, with 21 bases between. The CDR3 has 18 residues. Per germline, CDR1 SGHDN and CDR2 FVKESK. CDR3 protein: CASSQDQAGKIRGNEQFF. The CDR3 DNA follows: TGTGCCAGCAGCCAAGATCAGGCGGGGAAAATTAGGGGCAATGAGCAGTTCTTC.

The V call is TRBV5-6, the J call TRBJ2-7; 9 bases agree with TRBD1. The V and J ends lost 0 bases and 4 bases, in that order; junction bases with no gene match: 5. The CDR3 sequence is 15 residues long. Germline lookup yields CDR1 SGHDT and CDR2 YYEEEE. The DNA of the CDR3 is TGTGCCAGCAGCTTGGGGACAGGGGTAGGTTACGAGCAGTACGTC. Protein sequence: CASSLGTGVGYEQYV.

V is TRBV12-5 and J is TRBJ2-3; TRBD1 matches at 7 bases. CDR1 is LGHNT, CDR2 FRNRAP, per germline. V lost 1 base to trimming and J lost 0 bases; unmatched junction nucleotides: 1. The CDR3 runs 15 residues. CDR3 coding DNA: TGTGCTAGTGGTTTGGGGACAGGCAGCACAGATACGCAGTATTTT. It translates to CASGLGTGSTDTQYF.

The chain links TRBV7-8 to TRBJ1-2; TRBD1 is a possible D gene (6 bases). Germline CDR1 is SGHVS and CDR2 is FQNEAQ. V shed 1 base and J shed 7 bases, with 13 bases lying between them. The CDR3 contains 14 residues. The CDR3 DNA reads as TGTGCCAGCAGCTTAGTTAGGGACATGCCTGGCTACACCTTC. Residues: CASSLVRDMPGYTF.

The chain has TRBV5-1 and TRBJ1-1, with a tentative D call TRBD1 (5 bases). Germline CDR1 reads SGHRS; CDR2 reads YFSETQ. Trimming shortened V by 3 bases and J by 8 bases, and 14 bases separated the two germline ends. There are 13 residues in the CDR3. CDR3 region: CASSSGGELEAFF. In DNA form, the CDR3 reads TGCGCCAGCAGCTCGGGGGGGGAGTTGGAAGCTTTCTTT.

This clone appeared a single time. The rearrangement uses TRBV7-9 and TRBJ2-2; 8 nucleotides line up with TRBD1. This CDR3 is built from 15 residues. Germline V gives CDR1 SEHNR, CDR2 FQNEAQ (reference sequence). Losses at the gene ends were 5 bases for V and 4 bases for J; bases not matched to a gene: 6. The chain's CDR3 is CASSPTGGGTGELFF. CDR3 DNA sequence: TGTGCCAGCAGCCCTACAGGGGGAGGCACCGGGGAGCTGTTTTTT.

The genes are TRBV6-1 and TRBJ1-2; TRBD1 is a possible D gene (6 bases). V lost 2 bases and J lost 8, with 21 bases in between. CDR1 and CDR2 from the germline V gene are MNHNS and SASEGT. The CDR3 extends over 16 amino acids. The DNA of the CDR3 is TGTGCCAGCAGTGAATATGCTGGGTGGGGGGCAGGGGGCTACACCTTC. Translating gives CASSEYAGWGAGGYTF.

The V call is TRBV5-4, the J call TRBJ1-2; 10 nucleotides match TRBD1. Germline values: CDR1 SGHNT, CDR2 YYREEE (reference sequence). The CDR3 sequence is 15 residues long. V lost 6 bases to trimming and J lost 8 bases; unmatched junction nucleotides: 13. The CDR3, as DNA: TGTGCCAGCACTCAAGGACAGGGGGTGTCGGGGGGCTACACCTTC. This sequence encodes CASTQGQGVSGGYTF.

V and J are TRBV7-9 and TRBJ2-1; 8 bases match TRBD2. The CDR3 contains 15 residues. The germline CDR1 and CDR2 sequences are SEHNR and FQNEAQ (reference sequence). The J segment lost 8 bases and the V segment lost 3 bases, leaving 9 bases of the junction unmatched. The chain's CDR3 is CASSLGPGGFDEQFF. The CDR3, as DNA: TGTGCCAGCAGCTTGGGGCCGGGGGGGTTCGATGAGCAGTTCTTC.

The V and J genes are TRBV4-1 and TRBJ1-1, with D possibly matching TRBD1 (6 bases). Germline loops: CDR1 MGHRA, CDR2 YSYEKL. There are 14 residues in the CDR3. The ends were cut back, 4 bases at V and 1 base at J, with 10 bases in the middle. Written as DNA, the CDR3 is TGCGCCAGCAGCCTCTGGACAGCGAACACTGAAGCTTTCTTT. Protein: CASSLWTANTEAFF.

The chain uses TRBV5-1 and TRBJ2-3, with unresolved D. The CDR3 sequence is 16 residues long. V lost 0 bases and J lost 0, with 11 bases in between. Germline V CDR1 and CDR2: SGHRS, YFSETQ. For the CDR3, the DNA is TGCGCCAGCAGCTTGGATTGGTCCGCTAGCACAGATACGCAGTATTTT. The encoded protein is CASSLDWSASTDTQYF. The full variable domain, completed using reference TRBV5-1 and TRBJ2-3, is KAGVTQTPRYLIKTRGQQVTLSCSPISGHRSVSWYQQTPGQGLQFLFEYFSETQRNKGNFPGRFSGRQFSNSRSEMNVSTLELGDSALYLCASSLDWSASTDTQYFGPGTRLTVL.

The gene calls are TRBV7-2 and TRBJ2-2; TRBD1 agrees at 7 bases. Germline trimming cut 3 bases from V and 4 bases from J; bases unmatched to any gene: 14. The CDR3 is 18 residues long. CDR1 and CDR2 (germline): SGHTA, FQGNSA. The CDR3 nucleotides read TGTGCCAGCAGCTTTATGCCCCGGGACAGCCTCTTCACCGGGGAGCTGTTTTTT. Translation gives CASSFMPRDSLFTGELFF.

The rearrangement links TRBV14 to TRBJ1-4; D uncertain. In germline, CDR1 is SGHDN, CDR2 FVKESK. V lost 3 bases and J lost 8, with 16 bases in between. The CDR3 loop spans 15 amino acids. The CDR3 loop reads CASSHWSSGIEKLFF. The CDR3 bases are TGTGCCAGCAGCCATTGGAGTTCCGGAATAGAAAAACTGTTTTTT.

The chain employs TRBV11-2 and TRBJ2-3; 9 bases map to TRBD2. CDR1 is SGHAT and CDR2 is FQNNGV in the germline V gene. CDR3 size: 15 residues. V was pared by 5 bases and J by 6 bases, with 9 bases of the junction left unmatched. The CDR3 sequence is CASSPLGLASDTQYF. The CDR3 DNA sequence: TGTGCCAGCAGCCCGCTGGGACTAGCTTCGGATACGCAGTATTTT.

The chain uses TRBV29-1 and TRBJ1-5; no clear D. Per the germline V gene, CDR1 is SQVTM and CDR2 is ANQGSEA. The CDR3 runs to 13 residues. The V gene lost 1 base and the J gene lost 0 bases, with 4 bases spanning the gap. The CDR3 loop reads CSVEVSSNQPQHF. CDR3 DNA sequence: TGCAGCGTTGAAGTAAGTAGCAATCAGCCCCAGCATTTT.